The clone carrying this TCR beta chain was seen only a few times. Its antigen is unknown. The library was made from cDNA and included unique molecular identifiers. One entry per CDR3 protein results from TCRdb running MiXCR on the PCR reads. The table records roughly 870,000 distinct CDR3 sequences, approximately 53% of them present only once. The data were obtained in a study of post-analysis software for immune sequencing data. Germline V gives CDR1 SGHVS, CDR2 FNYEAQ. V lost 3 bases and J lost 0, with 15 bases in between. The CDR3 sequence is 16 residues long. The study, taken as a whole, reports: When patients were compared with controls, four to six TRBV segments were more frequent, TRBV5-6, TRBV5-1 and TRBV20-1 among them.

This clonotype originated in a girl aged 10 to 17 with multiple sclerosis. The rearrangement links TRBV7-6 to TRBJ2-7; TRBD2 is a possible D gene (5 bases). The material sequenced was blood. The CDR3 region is CASSFQSEGSSYEQYF. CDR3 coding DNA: TGTGCCAGCAGCTTCCAGTCAGAGGGAAGCTCCTACGAGCAGTACTTC. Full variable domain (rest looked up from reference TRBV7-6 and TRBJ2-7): GAGVSQSPRYKVTKRGQDVALRCDPISGHVSLYWYRQALGQGPEFLTYFNYEAQQDKSGLPNDRFSAERPEGSISTLTIQRTEQRDSAMYRCASSFQSEGSSYEQYFGPGTRLTVT.